This is a list of T cell receptor beta chains from one sample in a study of shared clonotypes between healthy human individuals. Sequencing used immunoSEQ multiplex PCR; TCRdb keeps in-frame clones, though not all of them. The sample carries over a million clones, 75% to 80% recorded once. Sequencing was performed on memory CD4+ T cells from PBMCs. Receptors were obtained from a man aged 18 to 29 in good health. Some clones in this sample may be carry-over from other donors' samples. The CDR3 runs from the conserved cysteine through the conserved F or W. D genes are given only for firm matches. Expanded clones get a size class; other rows say once, few or many, or leave the size out.

>TRBJ2-3|TRBV10-3|12|-|TRBD2
TGTGCCATGGGAGGGGACGGTCGTACGCAGTATTTT
CAMGGDGRTQYF
>TRBJ2-3|TRBV30|13|-|-
TGTGCCTGGAGTGGGGGGGGCACAGATACGCAGTATTTT
CAWSGGGTDTQYF
>TRBJ1-2|TRBV7-9|14|few|-
TGTGCCAGCAGCTTAGGGGCAGGGAACTATGGCTACACCTTC
CASSLGAGNYGYTF
>TRBJ2-7|TRBV30|15|-|-
TGTGCCTGGAGTGTAGGGGTCGGGGGACCTTACGAGCAGTACTTC
CAWSVGVGGPYEQYF
>TRBJ1-1|TRBV11-1|17|-|-
TGTGCCAGCAGCTTAGGGGCAGGGGTGTTTGGGAGCACTGAAGCTTTCTTT
CASSLGAGVFGSTEAFF
>TRBJ2-2|TRBV5-4|16|-|-
TGTGCCAGCAGCCCGGACGGACCGGCGGACACCGGGGAGCTGTTTTTT
CASSPDGPADTGELFF
>TRBJ2-7|TRBV11-3|14|-|TRBD2
TGTGCCAGCAGCTTAAGCGGGAGCGCCTACGAGCAGTACTTC
CASSLSGSAYEQYF
>TRBJ1-3|TRBV10-3|15|once|-
TGTGCCATCAGTGAGGTTTGGGGGGCTGGAAACACCATATATTTT
CAISEVWGAGNTIYF
>TRBJ2-7|TRBV6-1|11|-|TRBD1
TGTGCCAGCAGTGAAGCCGGACAGGAAATGTTC
CASSEAGQEMF
>TRBJ1-2|TRBV9|14|-|-
TGTGCCAGCAGCGTAGACAGGTCACGGGGAGGCTACACCTTC
CASSVDRSRGGYTF